Listed below are T cell receptor beta chains from one sample, sequenced in a study of shared clonotypes between healthy human individuals. The table came from immunoSEQ multiplex PCR; TCRdb's copy has only in-frame clones and leaves some out. Among about 2 million clones listed, about 95% were seen once. The sample comprised naive CD8+ T cells sorted from blood. Source of these receptors: a man between 18 and 35 years old in good health. CDR3s include the opening cysteine and the closing phenylalanine or tryptophan. Each record gives: V gene, J gene, CDR3 length, D gene, clone size, CDR3 DNA, CDR3 protein. A D gene is named only where the DNA matches it firmly. Part of the rows lack a size; the others show once, few, many or a class for expanded clones.

TRBV5-4,TRBJ2-2,17,TRBD2,.,TGTGCCAGCAGTTCTAGCGGGGAGGCGGCTATCACCGGGGAGCTGTTTTTT,CASSSSGEAAITGELFF
TRBV13,TRBJ2-1,17,TRBD2,.,TGTGCCAGCAGCTTCTCGACTAGCGGGGGTTCCTACAATGAGCAGTTCTTC,CASSFSTSGGSYNEQFF
TRBV25-1,TRBJ2-1,13,.,.,TGTGCCAGCGGGGACTGGGATTACAATGAGCAGTTCTTC,CASGDWDYNEQFF
TRBV6-5,TRBJ2-7,13,.,.,TGTGCCAGCAGTTACGGGGGAAGGTACGAGCAGTACTTC,CASSYGGRYEQYF
TRBV11-2,TRBJ2-7,12,.,.,TGTGCCAGCAGCTTCTCGGGATACGAGCAGTACTTC,CASSFSGYEQYF
TRBV7-8,TRBJ2-5,15,TRBD1,.,TGTGCCAGCAGCCTAGCCGGGACAGGGGGTGAGACCCAGTACTTC,CASSLAGTGGETQYF
TRBV19,TRBJ2-3,15,TRBD2,.,TGTGCCAGTAGTGGAGGACTAGCGGTCACAGATACGCAGTATTTT,CASSGGLAVTDTQYF
TRBV11-2,TRBJ2-1,12,.,.,TGTGCCAGCAGCCTTGGGGGGCCTGAGCAGTTCTTC,CASSLGGPEQFF
TRBV11-2,TRBJ2-7,11,.,.,TGTGCCAGCGAAGGGACCTACGAGCAGTACTTC,CASEGTYEQYF
TRBV10-3,TRBJ2-7,13,.,.,TGTGCCATCTTGGACAGTAACTCCTACGAGCAGTACTTC,CAILDSNSYEQYF
TRBV4-3,TRBJ2-2,11,.,.,TGCGCCAGCAGTTCCGGCGGGGAGCTGTTTTTT,CASSSGGELFF
TRBV27,TRBJ1-2,15,.,.,TGTGCCAGCAGTTTATGGGGGGGCACTAACTATGGCTACACCTTC,CASSLWGGTNYGYTF
TRBV29-1,TRBJ1-2,12,TRBD1,once,TGCAGCGTTGAGCCACAGGGGAAGGGCTACACCTTC,CSVEPQGKGYTF
TRBV15,TRBJ2-7,16,.,.,TGTGCCACCAGCAGAGTCCCGCCGGACATCCTCTACGAGCAGTACTTC,CATSRVPPDILYEQYF
TRBV5-4,TRBJ2-3,14,.,once,TGTGCCAGCAGCCGAACGTCTGTCCCAGATACGCAGTATTTT,CASSRTSVPDTQYF
TRBV4-1,TRBJ2-3,14,.,.,TGCGCCAGCAGCCAAGATCGGGCCGGAGATACGCAGTATTTT,CASSQDRAGDTQYF
TRBV13,TRBJ2-7,12,.,.,TGTGCCAGCAGCCCTAATAGCTACGAGCAGTACTTC,CASSPNSYEQYF
TRBV27,TRBJ2-3,15,TRBD2,.,TGTGCCAGCAGTTCGCCTAGCGGGGGGACAGATACGCAGTATTTT,CASSSPSGGTDTQYF
TRBV9,TRBJ2-2,16,.,.,TGTGCCAGCAGCGTAGCTGGGCCCGCGAACACCGGGGAGCTGTTTTTT,CASSVAGPANTGELFF
TRBV7-9,TRBJ1-3,17,TRBD1,.,TGTGCCAGCAGCCCCGGACAGGGCGGCAGCTCTGGAAACACCATATATTTT,CASSPGQGGSSGNTIYF